Sequencing of this T cell receptor beta chain was carried out in a study of Graves' ophthalmopathy and Graves' hyperthyroidism. Researchers took RNA transcripts and amplified TCR beta CDR3 regions from them. A first-round RT-PCR used HTBI primers, followed by a second-round multiplex PCR. TCRdb called the multiplex PCR reads again in MiXCR, with one record for every CDR3 protein. The sample lists some 200,000 distinct CDR3 sequences; over 25% were seen once. This CDR3 comprises 14 residues. Deletions cut 10 bases from V and 4 bases from J, with 17 bases between. In germline, CDR1 is MNHEY, CDR2 SMNVEV (reference sequence).

The sequence came from a man between 45 and 60 years old with Graves' ophthalmopathy. The V call is TRBV27, the J call TRBJ2-1; D may correspond to TRBD1 or TRBD2 (6 bases each). The sequencing sample was made of peripheral blood. In nucleotides, the CDR3 is TGTGCCATCCCTCGGGGGCCAGTATACAATGAGCAGTTCTTC. It codes for CAIPRGPVYNEQFF.